This T cell receptor (beta chain) was recovered during a study of blood T cell repertoires in COVID-19. Study context: Spain, Italy and the United States supplied samples that represented acute and convalescent COVID-19. Sources were T cells, B-cell-depleted T cells, or PBMCs; the material itself was cDNA or gDNA.

CDR1 is KGHDR, CDR2 SFDVKD, per germline. The CDR3 length is 13 residues. Per the original data handling: How many nucleated cells were present was estimated from reference gene primer amplification. The table came from immunoSEQ multiplex PCR; TCRdb's copy has only in-frame clones and leaves some out. Clone size and the V and J calls come from that table; the DNA yielded D and trimming. The sample includes around 19,000 clones, around 81% of them seen just once. This clone was seen a few times. An end of the junction does not agree with germline; a read error may underlie this. The chain uses TRBV24-1 and TRBJ1-2; TRBD1 is a possible D gene (5 bases). The source of this sequence is a man aged 40-49 years with active or convalescent COVID-19. The sample taken for sequencing was peripheral blood. The CDR3 protein is CATSWFSRQCLGF. The CDR3 DNA reads TGTGCCACCAGTTGGTTCTCGAGACAGTGCTTGGGCTTC.